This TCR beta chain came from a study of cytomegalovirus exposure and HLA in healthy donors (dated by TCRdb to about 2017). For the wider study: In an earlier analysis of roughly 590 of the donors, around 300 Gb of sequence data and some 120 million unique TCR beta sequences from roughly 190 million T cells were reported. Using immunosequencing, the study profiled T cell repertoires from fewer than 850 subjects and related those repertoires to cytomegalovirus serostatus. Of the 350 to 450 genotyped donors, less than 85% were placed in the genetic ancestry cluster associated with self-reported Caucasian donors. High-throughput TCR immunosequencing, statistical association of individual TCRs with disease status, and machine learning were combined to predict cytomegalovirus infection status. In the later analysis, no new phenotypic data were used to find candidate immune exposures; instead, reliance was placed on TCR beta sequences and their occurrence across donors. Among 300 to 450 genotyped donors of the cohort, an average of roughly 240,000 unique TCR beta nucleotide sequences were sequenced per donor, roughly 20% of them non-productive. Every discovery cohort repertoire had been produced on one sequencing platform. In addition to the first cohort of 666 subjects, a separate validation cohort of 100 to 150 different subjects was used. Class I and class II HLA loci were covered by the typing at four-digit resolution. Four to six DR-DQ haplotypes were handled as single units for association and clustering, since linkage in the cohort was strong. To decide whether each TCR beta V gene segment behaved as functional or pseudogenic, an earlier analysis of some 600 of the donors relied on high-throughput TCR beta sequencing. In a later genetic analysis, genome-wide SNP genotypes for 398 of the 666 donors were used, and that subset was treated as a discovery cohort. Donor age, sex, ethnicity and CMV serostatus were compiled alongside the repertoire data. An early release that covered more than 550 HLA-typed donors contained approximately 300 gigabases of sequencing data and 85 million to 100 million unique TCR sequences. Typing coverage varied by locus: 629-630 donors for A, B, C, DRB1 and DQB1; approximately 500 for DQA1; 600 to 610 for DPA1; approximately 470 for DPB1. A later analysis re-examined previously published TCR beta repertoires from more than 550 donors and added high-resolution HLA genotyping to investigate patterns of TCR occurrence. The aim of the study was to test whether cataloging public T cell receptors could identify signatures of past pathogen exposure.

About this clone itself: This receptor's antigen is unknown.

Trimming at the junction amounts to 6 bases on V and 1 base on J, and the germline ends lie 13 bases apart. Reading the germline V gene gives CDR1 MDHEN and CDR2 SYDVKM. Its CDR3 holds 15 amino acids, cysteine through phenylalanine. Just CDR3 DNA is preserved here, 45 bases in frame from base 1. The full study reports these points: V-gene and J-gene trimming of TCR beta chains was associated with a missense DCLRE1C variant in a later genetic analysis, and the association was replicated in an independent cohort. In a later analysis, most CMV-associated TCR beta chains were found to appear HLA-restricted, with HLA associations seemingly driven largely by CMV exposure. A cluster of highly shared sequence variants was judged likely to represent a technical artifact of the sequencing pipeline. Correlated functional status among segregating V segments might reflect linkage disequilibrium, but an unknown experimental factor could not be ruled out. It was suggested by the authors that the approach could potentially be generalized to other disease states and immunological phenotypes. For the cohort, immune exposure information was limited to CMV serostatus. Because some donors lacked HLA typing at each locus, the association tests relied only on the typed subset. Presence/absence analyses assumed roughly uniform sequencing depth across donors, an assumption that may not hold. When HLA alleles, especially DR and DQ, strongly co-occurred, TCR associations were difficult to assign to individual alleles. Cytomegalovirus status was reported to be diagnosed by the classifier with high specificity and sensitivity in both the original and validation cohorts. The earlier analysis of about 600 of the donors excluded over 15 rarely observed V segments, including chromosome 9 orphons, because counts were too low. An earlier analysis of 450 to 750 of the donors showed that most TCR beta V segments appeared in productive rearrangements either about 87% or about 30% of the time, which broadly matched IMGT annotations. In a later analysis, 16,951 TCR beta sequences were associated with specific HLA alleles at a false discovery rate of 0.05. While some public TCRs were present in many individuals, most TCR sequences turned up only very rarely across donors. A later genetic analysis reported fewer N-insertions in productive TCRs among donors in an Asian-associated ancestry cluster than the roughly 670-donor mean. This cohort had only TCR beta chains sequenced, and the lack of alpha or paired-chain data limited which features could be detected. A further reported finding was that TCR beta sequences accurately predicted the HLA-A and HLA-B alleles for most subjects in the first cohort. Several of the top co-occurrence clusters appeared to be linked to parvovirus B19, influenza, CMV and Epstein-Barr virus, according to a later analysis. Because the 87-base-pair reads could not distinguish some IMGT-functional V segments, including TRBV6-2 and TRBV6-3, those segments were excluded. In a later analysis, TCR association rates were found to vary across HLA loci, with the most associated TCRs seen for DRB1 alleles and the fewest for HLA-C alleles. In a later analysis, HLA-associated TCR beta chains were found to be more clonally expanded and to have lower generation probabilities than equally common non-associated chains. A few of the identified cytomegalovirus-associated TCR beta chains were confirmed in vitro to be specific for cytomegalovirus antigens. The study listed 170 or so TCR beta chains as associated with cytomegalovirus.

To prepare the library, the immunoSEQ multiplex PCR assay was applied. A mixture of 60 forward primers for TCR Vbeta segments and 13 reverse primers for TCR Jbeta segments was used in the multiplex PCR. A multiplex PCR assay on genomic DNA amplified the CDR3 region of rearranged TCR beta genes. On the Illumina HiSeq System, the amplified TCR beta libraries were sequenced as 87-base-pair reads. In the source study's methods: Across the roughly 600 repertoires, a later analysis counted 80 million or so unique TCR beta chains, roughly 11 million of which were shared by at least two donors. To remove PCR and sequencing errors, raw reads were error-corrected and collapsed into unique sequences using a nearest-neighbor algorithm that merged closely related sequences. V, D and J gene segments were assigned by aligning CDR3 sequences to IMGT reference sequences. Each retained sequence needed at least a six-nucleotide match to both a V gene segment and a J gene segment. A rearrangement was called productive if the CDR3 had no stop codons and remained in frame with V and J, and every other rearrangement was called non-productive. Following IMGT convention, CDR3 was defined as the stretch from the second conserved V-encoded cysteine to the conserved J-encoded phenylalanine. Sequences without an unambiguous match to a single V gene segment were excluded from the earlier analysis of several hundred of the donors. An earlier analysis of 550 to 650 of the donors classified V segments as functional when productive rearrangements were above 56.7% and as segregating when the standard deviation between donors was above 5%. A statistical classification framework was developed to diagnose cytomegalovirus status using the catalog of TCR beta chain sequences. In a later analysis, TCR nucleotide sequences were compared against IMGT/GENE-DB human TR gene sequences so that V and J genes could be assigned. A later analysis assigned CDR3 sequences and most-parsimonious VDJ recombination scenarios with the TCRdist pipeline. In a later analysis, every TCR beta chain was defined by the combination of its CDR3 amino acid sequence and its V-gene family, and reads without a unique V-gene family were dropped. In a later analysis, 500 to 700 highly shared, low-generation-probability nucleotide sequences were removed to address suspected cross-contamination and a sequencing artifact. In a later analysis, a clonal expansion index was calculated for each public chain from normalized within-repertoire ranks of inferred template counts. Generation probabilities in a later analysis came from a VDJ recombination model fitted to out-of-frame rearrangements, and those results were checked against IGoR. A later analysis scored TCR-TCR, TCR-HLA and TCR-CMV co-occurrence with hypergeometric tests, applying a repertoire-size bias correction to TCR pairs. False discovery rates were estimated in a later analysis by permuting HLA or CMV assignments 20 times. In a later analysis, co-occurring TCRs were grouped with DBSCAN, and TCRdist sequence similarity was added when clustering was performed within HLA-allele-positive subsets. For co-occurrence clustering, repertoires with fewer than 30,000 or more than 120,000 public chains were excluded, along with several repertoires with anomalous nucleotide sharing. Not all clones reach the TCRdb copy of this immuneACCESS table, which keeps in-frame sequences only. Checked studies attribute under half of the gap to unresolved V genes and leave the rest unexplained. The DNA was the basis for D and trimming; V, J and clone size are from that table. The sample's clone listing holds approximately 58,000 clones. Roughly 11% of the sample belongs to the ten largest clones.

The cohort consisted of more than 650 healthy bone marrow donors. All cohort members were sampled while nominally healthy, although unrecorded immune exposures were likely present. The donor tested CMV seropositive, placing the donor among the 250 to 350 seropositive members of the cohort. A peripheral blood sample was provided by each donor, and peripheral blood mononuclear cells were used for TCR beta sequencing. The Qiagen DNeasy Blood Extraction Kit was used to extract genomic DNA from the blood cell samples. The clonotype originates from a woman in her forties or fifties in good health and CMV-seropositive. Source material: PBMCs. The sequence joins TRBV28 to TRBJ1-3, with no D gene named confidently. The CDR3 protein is CASSSAGYSGNTIYF. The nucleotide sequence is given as TGTGCCAGCAGCTCGGCGGGCTATTCTGGAAACACCATATATTTT.